The text below deals with one T cell receptor beta chain. Its antigen is as yet unknown. Trimming left V 0 bases short and J 7 bases short, with 18 bases between. The CDR3 runs 16 residues. Per the germline V gene, CDR1 is SGHNT and CDR2 is YYREEE (reference sequence). This entry comes from a study of T cell repertoires in cytomegalovirus infection. TCRdb reprocessed the reads with MiXCR, giving one entry per CDR3 protein. This table holds around 300,000 distinct CDR3 sequences, around 20% found once. The chain uses TRBV5-4 and TRBJ2-3; maybe TRBD2 (5 bases). The source was cultured PBMCs, collected from culture after CMV antigen stimulation. This receptor was identified in a human donor in good health (CMV status not recorded). Some clones in this sample may be carry-over from other donors' samples. The CDR3 region has the DNA TGTGCCAGCAGCTTGGAAATGAGGCCCTCCGGGAATACGCAGTATTTT. This translates into CASSLEMRPSGNTQYF.